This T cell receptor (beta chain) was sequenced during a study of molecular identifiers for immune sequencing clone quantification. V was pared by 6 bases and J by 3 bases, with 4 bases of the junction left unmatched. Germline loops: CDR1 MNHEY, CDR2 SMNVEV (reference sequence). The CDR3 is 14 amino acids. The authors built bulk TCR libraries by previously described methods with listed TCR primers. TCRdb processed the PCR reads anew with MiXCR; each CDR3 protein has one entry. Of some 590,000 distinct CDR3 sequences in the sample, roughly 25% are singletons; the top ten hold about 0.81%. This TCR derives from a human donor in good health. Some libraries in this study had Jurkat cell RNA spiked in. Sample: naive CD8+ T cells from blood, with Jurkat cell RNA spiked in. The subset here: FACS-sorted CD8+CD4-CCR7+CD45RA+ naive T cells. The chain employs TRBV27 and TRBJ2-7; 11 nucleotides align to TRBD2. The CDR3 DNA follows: TGTGCCAGCAGGCCGGGACTAGCGGTCTACGAGCAGTACTTC. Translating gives CASRPGLAVYEQYF.